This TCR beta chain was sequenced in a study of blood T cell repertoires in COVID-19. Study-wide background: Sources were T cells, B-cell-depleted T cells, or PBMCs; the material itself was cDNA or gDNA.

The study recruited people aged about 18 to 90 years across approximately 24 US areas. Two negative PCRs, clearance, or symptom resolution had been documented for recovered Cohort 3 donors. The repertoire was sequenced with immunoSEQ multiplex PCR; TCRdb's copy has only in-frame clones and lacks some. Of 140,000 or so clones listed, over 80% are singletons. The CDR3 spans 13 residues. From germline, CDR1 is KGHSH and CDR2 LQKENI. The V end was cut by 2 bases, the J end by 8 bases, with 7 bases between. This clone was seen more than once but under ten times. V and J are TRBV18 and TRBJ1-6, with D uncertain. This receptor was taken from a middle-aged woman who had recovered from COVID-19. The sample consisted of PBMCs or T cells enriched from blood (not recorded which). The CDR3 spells CASSPAEDSPLHF. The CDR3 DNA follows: TGTGCCAGCTCACCAGCGGAGGATTCACCCCTCCACTTT.